This T cell receptor (beta chain) was profiled in a study of T cell changes during pregnancy in multiple sclerosis. Measured with immunoSEQ multiplex PCR; TCRdb has only the in-frame clones, and not every one. This table has 83,000 or so clones, 94% appearing once. The V segment lost 3 bases and the J segment 3 bases; nucleotides outside the gene matches: 1. The germline CDR1 and CDR2 sequences are SGHAT and FQDESV (reference sequence). The length of the CDR3 is 13 residues. Sequenced material: peripheral blood, taken after pregnancy. The receptor comes from a female donor in good health, enrolled as a control in a pregnancy study. The chain uses TRBV11-1 and TRBJ2-7; 8 bases are a match to TRBD1. The CDR3 coding sequence is TGTGCCAGCAGCTTTGGGACAGGCTACGAGCAGTACTTC. Translated: CASSFGTGYEQYF.